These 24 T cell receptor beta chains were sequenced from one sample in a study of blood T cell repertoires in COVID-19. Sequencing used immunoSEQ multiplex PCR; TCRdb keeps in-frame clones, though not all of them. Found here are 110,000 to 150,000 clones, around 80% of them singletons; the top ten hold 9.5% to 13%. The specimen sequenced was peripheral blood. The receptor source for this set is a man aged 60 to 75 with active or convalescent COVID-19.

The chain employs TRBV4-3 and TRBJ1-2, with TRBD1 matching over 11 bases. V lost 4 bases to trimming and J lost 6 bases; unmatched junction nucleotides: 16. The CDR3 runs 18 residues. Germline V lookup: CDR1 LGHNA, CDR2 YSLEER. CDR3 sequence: CASSRMGYGTGGLDGYTF. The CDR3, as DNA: TGCGCCAGCAGCCGCATGGGTTATGGGACAGGGGGGCTGGATGGCTACACCTTC.

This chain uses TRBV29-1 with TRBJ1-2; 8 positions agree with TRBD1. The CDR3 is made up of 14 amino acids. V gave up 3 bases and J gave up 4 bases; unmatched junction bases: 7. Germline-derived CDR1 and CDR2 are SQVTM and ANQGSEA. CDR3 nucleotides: TGCAGCGTTGACCCGACAGGGGTGGCCTATGGCTACACCTTC. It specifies CSVDPTGVAYGYTF.

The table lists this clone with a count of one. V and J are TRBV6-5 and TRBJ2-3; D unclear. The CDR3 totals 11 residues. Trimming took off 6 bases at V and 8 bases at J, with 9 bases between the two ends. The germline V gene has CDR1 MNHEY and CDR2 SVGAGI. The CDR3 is CASSRLGTQYF. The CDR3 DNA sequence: TGTGCCAGCAGCAGGCTGGGTACGCAGTATTTT.

In DNA, the CDR3 is TGTGCCAGCAGCCTCCCTTCTACTAGCGGACCTTACAATGAGCAGTTCTTC. This gives the protein CASSLPSTSGPYNEQFF. The J gene is TRBJ2-1, the V gene TRBV7-6; TRBD2 agrees at 8 bases. Losses at the gene ends were 5 bases for V and 4 bases for J; bases not matched to a gene: 13. The CDR3 length is 17 residues. CDR1 and CDR2 (germline): SGHVS, FNYEAQ. The full variable domain, in which reference TRBV7-6 and TRBJ2-1 provide the parts outside the CDR3, is GAGVSQSPRYKVTKRGQDVALRCDPISGHVSLYWYRQALGQGPEFLTYFNYEAQQDKSGLPNDRFSAERPEGSISTLTIQRTEQRDSAMYRCASSLPSTSGPYNEQFFGPGTRLTVL.

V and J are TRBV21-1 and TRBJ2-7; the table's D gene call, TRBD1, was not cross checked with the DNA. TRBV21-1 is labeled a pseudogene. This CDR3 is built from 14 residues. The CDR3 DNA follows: TGTGCCAGCAGCAACCACAGGGGTACCTACGAGCAGTACGTC. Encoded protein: CASSNHRGTYEQYV.

The CDR3 nucleotides are TGCGCCAGCAGCCCATCGGGACAGGTAGATGTAGGCTACACCTTC. Translating it yields CASSPSGQVDVGYTF. The chain links TRBV5-1 to TRBJ1-2; 8 bases are a match to TRBD1. Germline assignment: CDR1 SGHRS and CDR2 YFSETQ. CDR3 length equals 15 residues. J was trimmed by 8 bases and V by 4 bases; bases with no gene match: 13.

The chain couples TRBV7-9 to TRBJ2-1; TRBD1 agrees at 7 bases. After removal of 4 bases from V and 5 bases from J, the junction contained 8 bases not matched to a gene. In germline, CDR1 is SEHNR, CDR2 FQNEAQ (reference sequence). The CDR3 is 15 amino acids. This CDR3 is CASSSTSDRDNEQFF. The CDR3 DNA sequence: TGTGCCAGCAGCTCAACCAGCGACAGGGACAATGAGCAGTTCTTC.

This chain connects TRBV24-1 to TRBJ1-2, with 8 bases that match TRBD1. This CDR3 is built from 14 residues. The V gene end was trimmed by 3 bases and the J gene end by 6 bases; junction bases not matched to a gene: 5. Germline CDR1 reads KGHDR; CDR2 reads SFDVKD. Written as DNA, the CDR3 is TGTGCCACCAGTGATCCCTTGGACAGGGATGGCTACACCTTC. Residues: CATSDPLDRDGYTF.

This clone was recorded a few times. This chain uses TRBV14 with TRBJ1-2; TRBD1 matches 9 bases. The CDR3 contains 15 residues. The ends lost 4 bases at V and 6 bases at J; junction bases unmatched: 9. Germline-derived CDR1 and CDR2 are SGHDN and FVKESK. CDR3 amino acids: CASSPQYGTGHGYTF. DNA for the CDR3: TGTGCCAGCAGCCCACAGTACGGGACAGGGCATGGCTACACCTTC.

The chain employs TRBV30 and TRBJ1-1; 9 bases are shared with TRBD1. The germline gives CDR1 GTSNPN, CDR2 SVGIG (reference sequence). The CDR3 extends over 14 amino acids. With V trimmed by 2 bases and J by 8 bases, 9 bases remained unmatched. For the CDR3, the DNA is TGTGCCTGGAGTAAACAGGGGGCGGGTGCGGAAGCTTTCTTT. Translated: CAWSKQGAGAEAFF.

In DNA, the CDR3 is TGTGCCAGCAGCCAAGAGATCCTAGCTCACTCCTACAATGAGCAGTTCTTC. The encoded protein is CASSQEILAHSYNEQFF. This chain connects TRBV4-2 to TRBJ2-1; possible D gene TRBD2, 5 bases. V lost 0 bases and J lost 0, with 12 bases in between. CDR3 length: 17 residues. The germline CDR1 and CDR2 sequences are LGHNA and YNFKEQ.

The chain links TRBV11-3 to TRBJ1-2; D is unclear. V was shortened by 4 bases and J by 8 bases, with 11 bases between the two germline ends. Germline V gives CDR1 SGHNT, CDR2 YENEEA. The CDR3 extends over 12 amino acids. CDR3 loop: CASSSGTFGYTF. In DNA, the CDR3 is TGTGCCAGCAGCTCGGGAACATTCGGCTACACCTTC.

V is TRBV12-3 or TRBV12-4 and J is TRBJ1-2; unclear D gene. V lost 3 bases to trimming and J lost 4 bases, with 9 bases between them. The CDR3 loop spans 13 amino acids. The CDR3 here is CASSFGVIYGYTF. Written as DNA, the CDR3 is TGTGCCAGCAGTTTCGGGGTAATCTATGGCTACACCTTC.

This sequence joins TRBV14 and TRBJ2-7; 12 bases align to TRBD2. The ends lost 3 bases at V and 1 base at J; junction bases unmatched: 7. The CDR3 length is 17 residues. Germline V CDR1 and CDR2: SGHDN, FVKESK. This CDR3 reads CASSQHGLAGSSYEQYF. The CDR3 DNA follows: TGTGCCAGCAGCCAGCATGGACTAGCGGGGTCGTCCTACGAGCAGTACTTC.

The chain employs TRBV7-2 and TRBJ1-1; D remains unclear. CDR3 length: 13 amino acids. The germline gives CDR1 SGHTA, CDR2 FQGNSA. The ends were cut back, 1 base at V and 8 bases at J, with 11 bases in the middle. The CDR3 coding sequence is TGTGCCAGCAGCTTAGGTTTCGTCGTCGAAGCTTTCTTT. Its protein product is CASSLGFVVEAFF.

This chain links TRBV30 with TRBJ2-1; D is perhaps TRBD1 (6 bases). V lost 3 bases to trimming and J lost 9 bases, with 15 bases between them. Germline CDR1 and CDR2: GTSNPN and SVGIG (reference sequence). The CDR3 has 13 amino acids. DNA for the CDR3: TGTGCCTGGAGCTACAGGGACACGGCTGAGCAGTTCTTC. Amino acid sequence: CAWSYRDTAEQFF.

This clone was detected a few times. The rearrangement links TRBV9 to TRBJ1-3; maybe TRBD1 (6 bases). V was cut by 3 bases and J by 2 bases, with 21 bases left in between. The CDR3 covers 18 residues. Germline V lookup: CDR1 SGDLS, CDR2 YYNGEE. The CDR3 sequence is CASSARALTGRTGNTIYF. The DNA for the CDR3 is TGTGCCAGCAGCGCCCGGGCGCTAACAGGGAGAACTGGAAACACCATATATTTT.

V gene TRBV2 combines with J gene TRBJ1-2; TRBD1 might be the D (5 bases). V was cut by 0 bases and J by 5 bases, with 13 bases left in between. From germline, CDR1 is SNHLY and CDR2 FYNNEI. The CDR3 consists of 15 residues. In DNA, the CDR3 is TGTGCCAGCAGTGAAGCCCACCGACAGTTATATGGCTACACCTTC. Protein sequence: CASSEAHRQLYGYTF.

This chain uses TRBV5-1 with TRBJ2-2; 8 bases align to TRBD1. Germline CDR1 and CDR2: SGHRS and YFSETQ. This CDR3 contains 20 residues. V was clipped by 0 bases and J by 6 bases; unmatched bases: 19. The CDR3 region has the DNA TGCGCCAGCAGCTTGGCAGAGGGAGTGGACAGGGTGGTTTTCGCCGGGGAGCTGTTTTTT. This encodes CASSLAEGVDRVVFAGELFF.

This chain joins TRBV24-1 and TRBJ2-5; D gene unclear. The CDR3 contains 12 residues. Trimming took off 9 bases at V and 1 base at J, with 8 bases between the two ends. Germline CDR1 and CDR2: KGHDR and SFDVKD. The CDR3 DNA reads TGTGCCACCGGTCACAGCCAAGAGACCCAGTACTTC. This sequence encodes CATGHSQETQYF.

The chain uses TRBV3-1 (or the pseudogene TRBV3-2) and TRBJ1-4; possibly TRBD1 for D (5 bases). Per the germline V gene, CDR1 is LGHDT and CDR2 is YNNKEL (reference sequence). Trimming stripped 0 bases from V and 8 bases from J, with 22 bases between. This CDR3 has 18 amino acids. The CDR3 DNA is TGTGCCAGCAGCCAAGAGTCTCTGCAGGGAACACGTTGGGAAAAACTGTTTTTT. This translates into CASSQESLQGTRWEKLFF.

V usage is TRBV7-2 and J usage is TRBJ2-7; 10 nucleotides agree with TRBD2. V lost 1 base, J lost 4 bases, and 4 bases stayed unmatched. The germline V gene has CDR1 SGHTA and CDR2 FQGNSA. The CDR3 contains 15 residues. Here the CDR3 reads CASSLESSGSYEQYV. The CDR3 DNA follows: TGTGCCAGCAGCTTAGAGTCTAGCGGGAGTTACGAGCAGTACGTC.

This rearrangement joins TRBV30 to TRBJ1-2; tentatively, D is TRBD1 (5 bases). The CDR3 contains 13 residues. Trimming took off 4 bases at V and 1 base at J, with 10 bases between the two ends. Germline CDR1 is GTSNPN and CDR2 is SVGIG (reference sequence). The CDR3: CAWTDGHNYGYTF. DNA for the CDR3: TGTGCCTGGACCGATGGACATAACTATGGCTACACCTTC.

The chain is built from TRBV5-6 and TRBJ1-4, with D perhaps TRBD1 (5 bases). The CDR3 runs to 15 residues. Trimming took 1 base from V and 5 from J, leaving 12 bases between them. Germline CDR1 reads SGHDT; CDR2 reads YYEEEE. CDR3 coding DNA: TGTGCCAGCAGCTTGCAAGGGGCGGGGAATGAAAAACTGTTTTTT. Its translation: CASSLQGAGNEKLFF.